The present entry profiles one T cell receptor (beta chain) with its context. Its antigen is not known. This specimen belongs to a study of cytomegalovirus exposure and HLA in healthy donors. General observations from the study: Rarity characterized most TCR sequences, yet some public TCRs appeared in many donors. Presence/absence analyses treated sequencing depth as roughly uniform across donors. Cytomegalovirus association was listed for 150 or so TCR beta chains. Through in vitro validation, three CMV-associated chains were shown to be specific for CMV antigens.

PCR involved 60 Vbeta and 13 Jbeta primers. Clones were sequenced by immunoSEQ multiplex PCR, and TCRdb holds only the in-frame ones, with some missing. The sample lists some 33,000 clones, around two thirds occurring once. The germline gives CDR1 LNHNV, CDR2 YYDKDF (reference sequence). CDR3 size: 15 residues. The ends were cut back, 5 bases at V and 0 bases at J, with 10 bases in the middle. The sequenced material came from PBMCs. V and J are TRBV15 and TRBJ2-2; D gene unclear. This sequence originates from a man aged 50 to 59 in good health and CMV-seropositive. CDR3 coding DNA: TGTGCCACCAGCCAGCGAGCGACGAACACCGGGGAGCTGTTTTTT. Its translation: CATSQRATNTGELFF.